The 25 T cell receptor beta chains reported below all come from one sample, sequenced in a study of CD8+ T cells in alopecia areata. Sequencing used cDNA as its template, made by extracting RNA and reverse transcribing it. Measured with immunoSEQ multiplex PCR; TCRdb has only the in-frame clones, and not every one. The table shows 90,000 to 150,000 clones, with approximately 52% occurring only once. Sample treatment: oral pan-JAK inhibitor, 5-10 mg twice daily. Specimen: CD8+ T cells sorted from blood, collected at week 4, from a patient treated with tofacitinib. These receptor sequences come from a human donor with alopecia areata.

This chain links TRBV5-1 with TRBJ2-5; 7 bases agree with TRBD1. The trim removed 4 bases at V and 0 bases at J, leaving 9 bases unmatched. CDR1 is SGHRS and CDR2 is YFSETQ in the germline V gene. The CDR3 runs to 16 residues. CDR3 loop: CASSPTPTGYQETQYF. DNA of the CDR3: TGCGCCAGCAGCCCCACTCCGACAGGGTACCAAGAGACCCAGTACTTC.

This clone was detected only a few times. The rearrangement uses TRBV4-2 and TRBJ2-5; 7 nucleotides line up with TRBD2. Per germline, CDR1 LGHNA and CDR2 YNFKEQ. Losses at the gene ends were 0 bases for V and 3 bases for J; bases not matched to a gene: 7. The CDR3 spans 16 residues. The CDR3 bases are TGTGCCAGCAGCCAAGAGTCCGCTAGCGGTGAAGAGACCCAGTACTTC. It yields the protein CASSQESASGEETQYF.

This clone turned up a few times. The gene calls are TRBV6-1 and TRBJ2-5; D may be TRBD1 (5 bases). V gave up 1 base and J gave up 5 bases, with 14 bases separating them. This CDR3 spans 15 amino acids. Per germline, CDR1 MNHNS and CDR2 SASEGT. The CDR3 sequence: CASSEGAGSVETQYF. In nucleotides, the CDR3 is TGTGCCAGCAGTGAAGGAGCAGGGTCTGTCGAGACCCAGTACTTC.

This clone came up once. V and J are TRBV4-3 and TRBJ1-2; D gene unclear. CDR1 LGHNA and CDR2 YSLEER come from the germline V gene. CDR3 length equals 14 residues. V was shortened by 2 bases and J by 5 bases, with 12 bases between the two germline ends. In nucleotides, the CDR3 is TGCGCCAGCAGCCAACAGGCGCAACTGTATGGCTACACCTTC. Protein sequence: CASSQQAQLYGYTF.

The chain couples TRBV7-8 to TRBJ2-1; TRBD2 matches 11 bases. This CDR3 spans 17 amino acids. V shed 0 bases and J 9 bases; nucleotides not matched to a gene: 10. Germline V CDR1 and CDR2: SGHVS, FQNEAQ. CDR3 coding DNA: TGTGCCAGCAGCTTAGCGCCAGAACTAGCGGGGGTTGTTGAGCAGTTCTTC. Amino acid sequence: CASSLAPELAGVVEQFF.

This clone was detected once. Other nucleotide sequences from this sample produce the same CDR3. V and J are TRBV29-1 and TRBJ1-1; D uncertain. The germline CDR1 and CDR2 sequences are SQVTM and ANQGSEA. The V gene lost 1 base and the J gene lost 2 bases, with 5 bases spanning the gap. CDR3 size: 12 residues. The CDR3 protein is CSVEVENTEAFF. The CDR3, as DNA: TGCAGCGTTGAAGTAGAAAACACTGAAGCTTTCTTT. The whole variable domain, remainder taken from reference TRBV29-1 and TRBJ1-1, is SAVISQKPSRDICQRGTSLTIQCQVDSQVTMMFWYRQQPGQSLTLIATANQGSEATYESGFVIDKFPISRPNLTFSTLTVSNMSPEDSSIYLCSVEVENTEAFFGQGTRLTVV.

The J gene is TRBJ2-2, the V gene TRBV27, with D unclear. This CDR3 spans 13 amino acids. Germline CDR1 is MNHEY and CDR2 is SMNVEV (reference sequence). V lost 7 bases and J 3 bases, leaving 9 bases between the germline ends. The DNA for the CDR3 is TGTGCCAGCACTCCGGGTGACACCGGGGAGCTGTTTTTT. This encodes CASTPGDTGELFF.

The chain combines TRBV11-2 with TRBJ1-2, with TRBD1 as a possible D gene (5 bases). CDR3 length equals 15 residues. Trimming removed 7 bases at V and 1 base at J, with 16 bases between. Per germline, CDR1 SGHAT and CDR2 FQNNGV. The CDR3 sequence is CASTKDWGVNYGYTF. The DNA of the CDR3 is TGTGCCAGCACCAAAGATTGGGGGGTTAACTATGGCTACACCTTC.

The chain employs TRBV28 and TRBJ2-5, with no clear D. Germline assignment: CDR1 MDHEN and CDR2 SYDVKM. This CDR3 is 18 amino acids long. Trimming shortened V by 3 bases and J by 2 bases, and 22 bases separated the two germline ends. The CDR3 loop reads CASSFRNPDPLPQETQYF. The CDR3 DNA sequence: TGTGCCAGCAGTTTTCGCAACCCTGATCCCCTTCCTCAAGAGACCCAGTACTTC.

The rearrangement uses TRBV7-2 and TRBJ2-7, with 11 bases aligning to TRBD1. The CDR3 spans 13 residues. Per germline, CDR1 SGHTA and CDR2 FQGNSA. V was pared by 10 bases and J by 1 base, with 3 bases of the junction left unmatched. CDR3 DNA: TGTGCCATCCGGGACAGGGGGTCCTACGAGCAGTACTTC. Its protein product is CAIRDRGSYEQYF.

J is TRBJ2-1 and V is TRBV15; TRBD2 aligns across 14 bases. There are 15 residues in the CDR3. V shed 6 bases and J 6 bases; nucleotides not matched to a gene: 4. Germline values: CDR1 LNHNV, CDR2 YYDKDF (reference sequence). This CDR3 reads CATSATSGGANEQFF. As DNA, the CDR3 is TGTGCCACCAGTGCGACTAGCGGGGGGGCCAATGAGCAGTTCTTC.

This clone has a handful of counts. The J gene is TRBJ2-5, the V gene TRBV7-8; TRBD2 agrees at 10 bases. Germline-derived CDR1 and CDR2 are SGHVS and FQNEAQ. Unmatched junction bases numbered 6, after V lost 5 bases and J lost 3 bases. The CDR3 is 15 residues long. As DNA, the CDR3 is TGTGCCAGCAGCCTCCCTGGACTAGCGGAAGAGACCCAGTACTTC. It translates to CASSLPGLAEETQYF.

This chain's CDR3 is CASIGGSYTF. DNA for the CDR3: TGTGCCAGCATCGGAGGTAGCTACACCTTC. The chain employs TRBV6-5 and TRBJ1-2; no clear D. Germline-derived CDR1 and CDR2 are MNHEY and SVGAGI. The V gene lost 7 bases and the J gene lost 9 bases, with 9 bases spanning the gap. This CDR3 is built from 10 residues.

This chain connects TRBV30 to TRBJ2-1; 12 bases line up with TRBD2. V lost 1 base to trimming and J lost 7 bases; unmatched junction nucleotides: 2. The germline V gene encodes CDR1 GTSNPN and CDR2 SVGIG (reference sequence). The CDR3 is made up of 14 amino acids. The CDR3, as DNA: TGTGCCTGGAGTGGGACTAGCGGGGAAAATGAGCAGTTCTTC. Protein sequence: CAWSGTSGENEQFF.

The J gene is TRBJ2-7, the V gene TRBV25-1; D gene ambiguous. This CDR3 region has 11 residues. V gave up 7 bases and J gave up 5 bases, with 9 bases separating them. Germline CDR1 reads MGHDK; CDR2 reads SYGVNS. This CDR3 reads CASKQTNEQYF. In DNA, the CDR3 is TGTGCCAGCAAACAGACCAACGAGCAGTACTTC.

This clone was observed a handful of times. The chain links TRBV13 to TRBJ1-1; D not resolved. V shed 5 bases and J shed 6 bases, with 7 bases lying between them. Germline assignment: CDR1 PRHDT and CDR2 FYEKMQ (reference sequence). CDR3 length: 11 amino acids. The CDR3 spells CASSLLAEAFF. The CDR3 DNA is TGTGCCAGCAGCCTCCTCGCTGAAGCTTTCTTT.

The rearrangement joins TRBV30 to TRBJ1-4; D gene ambiguous. The germline gives CDR1 GTSNPN, CDR2 SVGIG (reference sequence). The V end was cut by 1 base, the J end by 4 bases, with 4 bases between. The length of the CDR3 is 12 residues. The CDR3 DNA follows: TGTGCCTGGAGTGAAGTTAATGAAAAACTGTTTTTT. Translation: CAWSEVNEKLFF.

V is TRBV30 and J is TRBJ2-2; D is tentatively TRBD1 or TRBD2 (5 bases each). V gave up 5 bases and J gave up 9 bases, with 16 bases separating them. In germline, CDR1 is GTSNPN, CDR2 SVGIG (reference sequence). This CDR3 has 13 amino acids. The CDR3 DNA follows: TGTGCCTGGGGGACGGAGGCCTATAGGGAGCTGTTTTTT. Its protein is CAWGTEAYRELFF.

This chain uses TRBV30 with TRBJ1-1; D gene uncertain. The V gene lost 7 bases and the J gene lost 6 bases, with 15 bases spanning the gap. Germline V gene lookup returns CDR1 GTSNPN and CDR2 SVGIG (reference sequence). This CDR3 comprises 12 residues. CDR3: CALKSGHPEAFF. CDR3 sequence (DNA): TGTGCCTTGAAGAGTGGGCACCCTGAAGCTTTCTTT.

The chain is built from TRBV27 and TRBJ2-5, with D possibly TRBD2 on 7 matching bases. Trimming took 4 bases from V and 1 from J, leaving 13 bases between them. The germline CDR1 and CDR2 sequences are MNHEY and SMNVEV (reference sequence). The CDR3 is 15 amino acids. The CDR3 here is CASSWDAGAQETQYF. DNA of the CDR3: TGTGCCAGCAGTTGGGATGCGGGGGCCCAAGAGACCCAGTACTTC.

This chain joins TRBV13 and TRBJ2-3; the match to TRBD1 covers 7 bases. The CDR3 spans 12 residues. With 8 bases clipped from V and 2 bases from J, the junction kept 1 base outside the gene matches. CDR1 PRHDT and CDR2 FYEKMQ come from the germline V gene (reference sequence). CDR3 nucleotide sequence: TGTGCCAGCGAGGGGGCCACAGATACGCAGTATTTT. The encoded protein is CASEGATDTQYF.

V usage is TRBV13 and J usage is TRBJ2-1; D is undetermined. V was pared by 5 bases and J by 0 bases, with 11 bases between. This CDR3 region has 15 residues. CDR1 PRHDT and CDR2 FYEKMQ come from the germline V gene (reference sequence). The CDR3 region has the DNA TGTGCCAGCAGCCCAAGCCTGAGCTCCTACAATGAGCAGTTCTTC. Protein sequence: CASSPSLSSYNEQFF.

V and J are TRBV11-2 and TRBJ1-6; D possibly corresponds to TRBD1 (5 bases). V was clipped by 8 bases and J by 8 bases, with 13 bases between them. This CDR3 spans 13 amino acids. CDR1 is SGHAT, CDR2 FQNNGV, per germline. The CDR3 coding sequence is TGTGCCAGCCGAGGGGTTCCGGATTCACCCCTCCACTTT. As protein: CASRGVPDSPLHF.

The CDR3 DNA follows: TGTGCCAGCAGTTTTACCCGGACCTACGAGCAGTACTTC. The encoded protein is CASSFTRTYEQYF. This chain connects TRBV27 to TRBJ2-7, with D unclear. This CDR3 has 13 residues. Trimming cost V 3 bases and J 2 bases, with 8 bases left between them. Germline assignment: CDR1 MNHEY and CDR2 SMNVEV (reference sequence).

This clone came up a few times. The junction differs from germline at one of its ends, possibly a read error. The V gene is TRBV27, the J gene TRBJ2-6; D uncertain. The germline CDR1 and CDR2 sequences are MNHEY and SMNVEV (reference sequence). The CDR3 covers 18 residues. This CDR3 is CASSLSGRFLSWANVLTF. Here the CDR3 DNA reads TGTGCCAGCAGTTTATCTGGCAGGTTCCTCTCTTGGGCCAACGTCCTGACTTTC.